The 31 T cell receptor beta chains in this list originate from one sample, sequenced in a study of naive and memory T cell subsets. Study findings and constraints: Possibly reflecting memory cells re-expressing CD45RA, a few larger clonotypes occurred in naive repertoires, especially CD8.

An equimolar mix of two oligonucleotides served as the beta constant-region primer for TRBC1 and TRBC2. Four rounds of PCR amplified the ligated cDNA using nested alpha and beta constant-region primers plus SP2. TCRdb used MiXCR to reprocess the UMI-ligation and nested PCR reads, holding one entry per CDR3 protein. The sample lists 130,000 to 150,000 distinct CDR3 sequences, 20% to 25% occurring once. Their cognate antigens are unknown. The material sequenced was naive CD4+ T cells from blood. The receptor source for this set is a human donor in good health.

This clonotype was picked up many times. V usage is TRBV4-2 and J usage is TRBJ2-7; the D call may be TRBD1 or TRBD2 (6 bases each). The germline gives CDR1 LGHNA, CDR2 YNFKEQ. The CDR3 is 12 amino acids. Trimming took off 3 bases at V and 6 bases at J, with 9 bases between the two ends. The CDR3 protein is CASSHGGLEQYF. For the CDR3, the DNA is TGTGCCAGCAGCCACGGGGGCCTCGAGCAGTACTTC.

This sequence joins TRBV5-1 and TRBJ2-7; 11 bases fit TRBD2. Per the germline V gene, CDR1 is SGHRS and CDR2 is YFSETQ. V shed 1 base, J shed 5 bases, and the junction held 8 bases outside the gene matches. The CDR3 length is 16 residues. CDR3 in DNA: TGCGCCAGCAGCTTGTTCGTATCGGGACTAGCGGACGAGCAGTACTTC. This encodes CASSLFVSGLADEQYF.

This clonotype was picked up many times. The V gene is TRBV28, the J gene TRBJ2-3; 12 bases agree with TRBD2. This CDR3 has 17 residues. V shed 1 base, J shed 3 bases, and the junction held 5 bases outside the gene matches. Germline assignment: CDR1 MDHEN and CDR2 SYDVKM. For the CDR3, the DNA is TGTGCCAGCAGTTTATCGACTAGCGGGAGTTTGACAGATACGCAGTATTTT. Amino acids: CASSLSTSGSLTDTQYF.

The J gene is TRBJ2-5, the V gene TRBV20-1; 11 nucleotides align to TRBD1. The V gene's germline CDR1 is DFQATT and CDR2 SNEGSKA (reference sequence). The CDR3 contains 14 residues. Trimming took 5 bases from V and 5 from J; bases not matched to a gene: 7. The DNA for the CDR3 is TGCAGTGCTGCCCGGGACAGGGGGTACGAGACCCAGTACTTC. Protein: CSAARDRGYETQYF.

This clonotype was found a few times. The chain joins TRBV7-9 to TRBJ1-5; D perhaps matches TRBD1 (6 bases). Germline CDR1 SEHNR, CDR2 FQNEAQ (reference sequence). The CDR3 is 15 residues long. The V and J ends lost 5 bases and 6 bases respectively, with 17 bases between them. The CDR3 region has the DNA TGTGCCAGCAGCCGCGGACAGTCAAGCGCTCAGCCCCAGCATTTT. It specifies CASSRGQSSAQPQHF. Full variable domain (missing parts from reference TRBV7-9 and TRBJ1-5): DTGVSQNPRHKITKRGQNVTFRCDPISEHNRLYWYRQTLGQGPEFLTYFQNEAQLEKSRLLSDRFSAERPKGSFSTLEIQRTEQGDSAMYLCASSRGQSSAQPQHFGDGTRLSIL.

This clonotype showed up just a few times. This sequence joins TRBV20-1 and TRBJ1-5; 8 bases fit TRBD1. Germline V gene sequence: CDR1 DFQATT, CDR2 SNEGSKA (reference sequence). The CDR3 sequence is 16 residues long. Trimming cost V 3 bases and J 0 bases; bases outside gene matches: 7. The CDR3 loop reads CSASLSTGASNQPQHF. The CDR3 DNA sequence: TGCAGTGCTAGCCTATCGACAGGGGCTAGCAATCAGCCCCAGCATTTT.

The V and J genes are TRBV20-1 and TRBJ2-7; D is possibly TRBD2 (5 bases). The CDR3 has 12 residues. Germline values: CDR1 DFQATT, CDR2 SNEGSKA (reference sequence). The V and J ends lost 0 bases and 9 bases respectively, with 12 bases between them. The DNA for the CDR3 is TGCAGTGCTAGAGACCCCTGGCGGGTGCAGTACTTC. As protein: CSARDPWRVQYF.

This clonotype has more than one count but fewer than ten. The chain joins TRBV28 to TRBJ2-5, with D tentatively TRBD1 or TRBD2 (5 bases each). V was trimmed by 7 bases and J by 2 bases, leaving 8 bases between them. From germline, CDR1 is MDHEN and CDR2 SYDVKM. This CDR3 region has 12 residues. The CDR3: CASKGRQETQYF. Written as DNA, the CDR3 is TGTGCCAGCAAGGGACGACAAGAGACCCAGTACTTC.

CDR3: CASRHRDKNSPLHF. The CDR3 DNA follows: TGTGCCAGCAGACATCGGGACAAGAATTCACCCCTCCACTTT. This chain uses TRBV27 with TRBJ1-6, with TRBD1 as a possible D gene (6 bases). With 6 bases removed from V and 7 bases from J, the gap between germline ends came to 13 bases. CDR1 and CDR2 from the germline V gene are MNHEY and SMNVEV (reference sequence). The CDR3 runs to 14 residues.

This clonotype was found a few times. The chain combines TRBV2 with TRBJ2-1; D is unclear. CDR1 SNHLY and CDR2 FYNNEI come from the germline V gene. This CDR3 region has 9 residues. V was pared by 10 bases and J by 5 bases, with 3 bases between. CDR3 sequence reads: CANNNEQFF. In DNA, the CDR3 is TGTGCCAACAACAATGAGCAGTTCTTC.

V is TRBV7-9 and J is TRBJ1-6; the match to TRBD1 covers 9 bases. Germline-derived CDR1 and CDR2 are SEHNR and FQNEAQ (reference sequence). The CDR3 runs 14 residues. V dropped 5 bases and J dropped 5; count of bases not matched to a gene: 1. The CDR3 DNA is TGTGCCAGCAGCCGGGACAGGGATAATTCACCCCTCCACTTT. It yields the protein CASSRDRDNSPLHF.

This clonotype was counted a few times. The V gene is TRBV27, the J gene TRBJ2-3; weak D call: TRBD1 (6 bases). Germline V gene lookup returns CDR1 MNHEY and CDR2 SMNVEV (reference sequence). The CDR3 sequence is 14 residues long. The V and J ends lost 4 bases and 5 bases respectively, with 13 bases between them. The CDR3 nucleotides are TGTGCCAGCAGTTACCAAGCACAGGGAGATACGCAGTATTTT. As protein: CASSYQAQGDTQYF.

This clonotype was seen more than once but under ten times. The CDR3 loop reads CASSPNTGRADTQYF. CDR3 bases: TGTGCCAGCAGCCCGAATACGGGGAGGGCAGATACGCAGTATTTT. The chain is built from TRBV7-3 and TRBJ2-3; TRBD2 matches 7 bases. CDR3 length: 15 residues. In germline, CDR1 is SGHTA, CDR2 FQGTGA. After removal of 5 bases from V and 4 bases from J, the junction contained 9 bases not matched to a gene. Full variable domain (rest looked up from reference TRBV7-3 and TRBJ2-3): GAGVSQTPSNKVTEKGKYVELRCDPISGHTALYWYRQSLGQGPEFLIYFQGTGAADDSGLPNDRFFAVRPEGSVSTLKIQRTERGDSAVYLCASSPNTGRADTQYFGPGTRLTVL.

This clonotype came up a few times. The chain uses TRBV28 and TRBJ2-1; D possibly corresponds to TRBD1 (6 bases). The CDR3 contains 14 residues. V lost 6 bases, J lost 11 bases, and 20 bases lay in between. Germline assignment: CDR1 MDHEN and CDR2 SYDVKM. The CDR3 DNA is TGTGCCAGCAGCCCTCCGGACCGGGGACACAAGCAGTTCTTC. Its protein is CASSPPDRGHKQFF.

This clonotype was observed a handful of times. The CDR3 is CASSFSAGDYSYNEQFF. Written as DNA, the CDR3 is TGTGCCAGCAGTTTTTCAGCGGGAGATTACTCCTACAATGAGCAGTTCTTC. This sequence joins TRBV6-5 and TRBJ2-1; TRBD2 aligns across 8 bases. Germline assignment: CDR1 MNHEY and CDR2 SVGAGI. The CDR3 spans 17 residues. Germline trimming cut 4 bases from V and 0 bases from J; bases unmatched to any gene: 8.

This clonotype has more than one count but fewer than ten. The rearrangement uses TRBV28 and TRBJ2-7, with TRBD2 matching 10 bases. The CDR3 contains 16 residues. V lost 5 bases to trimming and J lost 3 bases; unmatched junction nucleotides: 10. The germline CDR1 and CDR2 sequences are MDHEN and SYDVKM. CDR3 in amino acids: CASSRGSSGSFYEQYF. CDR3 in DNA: TGTGCCAGCAGTCGGGGTTCTAGCGGGAGTTTCTACGAGCAGTACTTC.

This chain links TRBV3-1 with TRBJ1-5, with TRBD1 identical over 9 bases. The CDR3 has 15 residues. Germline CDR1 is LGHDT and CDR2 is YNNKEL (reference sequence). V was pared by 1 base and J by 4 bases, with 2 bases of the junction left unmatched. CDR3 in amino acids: CASSQAGQGNQPQHF. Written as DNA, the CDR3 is TGTGCCAGCAGCCAAGCGGGACAGGGAAATCAGCCCCAGCATTTT.

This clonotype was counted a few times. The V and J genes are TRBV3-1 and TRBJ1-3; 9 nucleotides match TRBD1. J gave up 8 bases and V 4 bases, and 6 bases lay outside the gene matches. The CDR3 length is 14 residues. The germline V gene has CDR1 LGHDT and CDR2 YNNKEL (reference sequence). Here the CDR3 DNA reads TGTGCCAGCAGCCCCGGACAGGGGTTTGACACCATATATTTT. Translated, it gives CASSPGQGFDTIYF.

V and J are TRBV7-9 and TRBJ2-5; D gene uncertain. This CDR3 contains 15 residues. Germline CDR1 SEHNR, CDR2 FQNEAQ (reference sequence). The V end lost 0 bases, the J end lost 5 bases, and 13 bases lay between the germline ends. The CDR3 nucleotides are TGTGCCAGCAGCTTAGCAGGACCCCGGACGGAGACCCAGTACTTC. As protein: CASSLAGPRTETQYF.

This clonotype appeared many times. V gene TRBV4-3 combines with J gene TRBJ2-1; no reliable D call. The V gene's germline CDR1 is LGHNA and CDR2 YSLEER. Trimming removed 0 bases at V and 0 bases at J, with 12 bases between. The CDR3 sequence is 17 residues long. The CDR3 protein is CASSQDLVGNSYNEQFF. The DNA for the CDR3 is TGCGCCAGCAGCCAAGATCTGGTGGGAAACTCCTACAATGAGCAGTTCTTC.

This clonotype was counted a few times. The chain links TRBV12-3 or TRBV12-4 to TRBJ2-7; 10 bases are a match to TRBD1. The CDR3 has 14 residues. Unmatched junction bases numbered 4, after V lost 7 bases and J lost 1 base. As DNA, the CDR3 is TGTGCCAGCAATGGACAGGGGGGGTCCTACGAGCAGTACTTC. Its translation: CASNGQGGSYEQYF.

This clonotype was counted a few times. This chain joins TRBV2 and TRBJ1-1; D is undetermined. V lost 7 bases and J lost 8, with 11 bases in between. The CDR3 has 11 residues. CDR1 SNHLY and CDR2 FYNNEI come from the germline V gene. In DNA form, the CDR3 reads TGTGCCAGCACTGGCGGCTGGGAAGCTTTCTTT. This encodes CASTGGWEAFF. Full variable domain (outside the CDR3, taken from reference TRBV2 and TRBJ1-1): EPEVTQTPSHQVTQMGQEVILRCVPISNHLYFYWYRQILGQKVEFLVSFYNNEISEKSEIFDDQFSVERPDGSNFTLKIRSTKLEDSAMYFCASTGGWEAFFGQGTRLTVV.

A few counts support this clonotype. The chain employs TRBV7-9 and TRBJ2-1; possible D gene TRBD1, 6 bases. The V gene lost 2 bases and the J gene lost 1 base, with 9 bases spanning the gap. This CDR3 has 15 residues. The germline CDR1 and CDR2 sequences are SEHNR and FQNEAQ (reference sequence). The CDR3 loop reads CASSLYRASYNEQFF. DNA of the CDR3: TGTGCCAGCAGCTTATACAGGGCATCCTACAATGAGCAGTTCTTC.

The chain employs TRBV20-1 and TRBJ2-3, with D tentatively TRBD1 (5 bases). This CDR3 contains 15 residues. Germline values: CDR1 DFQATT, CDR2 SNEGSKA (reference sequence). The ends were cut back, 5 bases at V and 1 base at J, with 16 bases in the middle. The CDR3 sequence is CSASRQGWGTDTQYF. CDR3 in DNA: TGCAGTGCTTCAAGGCAGGGATGGGGCACAGATACGCAGTATTTT.

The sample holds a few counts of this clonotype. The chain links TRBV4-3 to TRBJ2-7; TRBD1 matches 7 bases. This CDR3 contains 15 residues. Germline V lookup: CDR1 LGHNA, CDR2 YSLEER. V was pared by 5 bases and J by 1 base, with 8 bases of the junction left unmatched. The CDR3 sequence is CASSIFRDSSYEQYF. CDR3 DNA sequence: TGCGCCAGCAGCATATTCCGGGACAGTTCCTACGAGCAGTACTTC.

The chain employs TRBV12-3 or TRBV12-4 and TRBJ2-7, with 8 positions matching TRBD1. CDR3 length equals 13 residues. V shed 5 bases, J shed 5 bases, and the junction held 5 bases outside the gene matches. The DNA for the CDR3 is TGTGCCAGCAGTAGGACAGGGAACAACGAGCAGTACTTC. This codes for CASSRTGNNEQYF.

The CDR3 DNA sequence: TGTGCCAGCAGTTCCCCCGGGACAGGCCGACAGTACTTC. This codes for CASSSPGTGRQYF. The V and J genes are TRBV28 and TRBJ2-5, with 8 bases matching TRBD1. This CDR3 region has 13 residues. The germline gives CDR1 MDHEN, CDR2 SYDVKM. V shed 4 bases and J 11 bases; nucleotides not matched to a gene: 9.

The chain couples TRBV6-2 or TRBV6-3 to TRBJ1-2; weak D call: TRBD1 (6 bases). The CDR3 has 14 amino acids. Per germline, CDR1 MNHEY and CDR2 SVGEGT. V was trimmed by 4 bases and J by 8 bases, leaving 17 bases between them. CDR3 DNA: TGTGCCAGCAGTTCTACAGGGTGGTCGAACGGCTACACCTTC. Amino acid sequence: CASSSTGWSNGYTF.

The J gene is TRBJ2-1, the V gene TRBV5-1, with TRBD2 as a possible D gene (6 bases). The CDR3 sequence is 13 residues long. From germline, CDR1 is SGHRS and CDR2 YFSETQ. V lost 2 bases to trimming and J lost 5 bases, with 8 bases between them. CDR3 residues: CASSLGTHNEQFF. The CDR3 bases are TGCGCCAGCAGCTTAGGGACTCACAATGAGCAGTTCTTC.

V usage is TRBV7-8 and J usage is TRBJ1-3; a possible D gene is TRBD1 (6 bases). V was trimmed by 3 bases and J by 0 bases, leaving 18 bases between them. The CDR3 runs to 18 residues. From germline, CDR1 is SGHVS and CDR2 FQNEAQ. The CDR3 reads CASSFRPQDRSSGNTIYF. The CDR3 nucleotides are TGTGCCAGCAGCTTTCGGCCTCAGGACAGATCCTCTGGAAACACCATATATTTT.

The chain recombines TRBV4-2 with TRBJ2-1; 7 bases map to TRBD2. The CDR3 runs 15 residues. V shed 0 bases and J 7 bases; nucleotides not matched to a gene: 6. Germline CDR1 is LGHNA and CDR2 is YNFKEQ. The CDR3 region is CASSQDRAGWNEQFF. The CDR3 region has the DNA TGTGCCAGCAGCCAAGATCGAGCGGGGTGGAATGAGCAGTTCTTC.